This T cell receptor beta chain is drawn from a study of sequential checkpoint blockade in melanoma. Study background: Patients were randomized 1:1 to nivolumab-then-ipilimumab or ipilimumab-then-nivolumab first-line. Maintenance nivolumab came after either treatment sequence.

Looked up from germline, CDR1 is LGHNA and CDR2 is YNFKEQ. CDR3 size: 15 residues. Trimming removed 7 bases from V and 5 bases from J, with 21 bases in between. Treatment specified: randomized to nivolumab then ipilimumab (arm A) or the reverse (arm B). DNA-damaging chemotherapy had not been given to any patient beforehand. PBMC sorting kept live CD3+CD8+ cells without CD19 or CD56. The repertoire was sequenced with immunoSEQ multiplex PCR; TCRdb's copy has only in-frame clones and lacks some. The repertoire consists of 9,000 to 13,000 clones, with 50% to 65% occurring once and the leading ten covering roughly a sixth.

This chain connects TRBV4-2 to TRBJ2-7, with a tentative D call TRBD1 (5 bases). This specimen was CD8+ T cells sorted from blood (inferred from file names), taken from a patient given nivolumab and ipilimumab in sequence. This receptor was identified in a human donor with melanoma. The CDR3: CASKTAGNGLDEQYF. CDR3 DNA: TGTGCCAGCAAAACCGCAGGGAACGGTCTGGACGAGCAGTACTTC.